This TCR beta chain was sequenced in a study of blood T cell repertoires in COVID-19. Profiled with immunoSEQ multiplex PCR; TCRdb holds only in-frame clones, not every one. The data hold about 260,000 clones, with under 90% observed a single time. The CDR3 consists of 14 residues. V was trimmed by 9 bases and J by 6 bases, leaving 19 bases between them. CDR1 and CDR2 (germline): SGHNT, YYREEE (reference sequence). This clone was seen only once. The chain combines TRBV5-4 with TRBJ2-1, with a possible D match to TRBD2 (6 bases). The sequence derives from a human donor in a cohort sampled during active COVID-19. Sequences were obtained from peripheral blood. CDR3 DNA sequence: TGTGCCACAAGCCGGCCTAGCGAAATCAATGAGCAGTTCTTC. Translated, it gives CATSRPSEINEQFF.